Below, one T cell receptor beta chain is given with its context. This clonotype has at least ten counts. Its target antigen remains unknown. One base away there is no much larger clone; base qualities are not given. The healthy controls were volunteers from blood banks in Maryland, USA. Unsorted PBMC libraries were generated from 2 million PBMCs stored in RNAlater at -80 °C until RNA extraction. Peripheral blood underwent Ficoll-Hypaque density gradient centrifugation to isolate PBMCs, which were then cryopreserved in liquid nitrogen. To synthesize cDNA, template-switch 5'RACE was performed with a primer carrying a 10-nucleotide random unique molecular identifier so that each TCR transcript was tagged. Over 180 million TCR-beta sequences, covering 15-18 subjects, were produced in each sequencing run. The RNeasy kit was used for extraction of total RNA. TCR-beta VDJ regions were amplified with primers for the TCR constant region and the 5'RACE anchor, using the KAPA Real-time Library Amplification kit. Sample indexes and Illumina adaptors were added in a first PCR, and a second PCR then increased library yield. After Ampure bead purification, the TCR product of roughly 650 bp was size-selected on a 2% E-gel SizeSelection system. Before pooling, library quality was assessed on a Bioanalyzer, concentration was determined with Qubit, and library quantification was performed with the Kapa Library Quantification kit. Libraries were sequenced paired-end 2 x 150 bp on an Illumina HiSeq 2500. To increase sequence diversity, roughly 25-31% phiX was spiked into each library pool. As for the original processing: The quality-filtered reads were processed with the UMI-based MiGEC pipeline, whose error correction step removed more than 80% of the raw TCR sequences. IMGT germline references were used for aligning VDJ genes, and each clonotype was defined as a unique CDR3 amino acid sequence together with its V-J genes. Clonal expansion, Shannon diversity, and CDR3 relatedness (CalcPairwiseDistances, ClusterSamples) were evaluated with VDJtools, and phylogenetic trees were built with CLCbio workbench. Clones with at least 8 unique UMIs were defined as expanded, with this threshold being based on coefficient-of-variation modelling across technical triplicates. TCRdb ran its own pipeline on the public reads, namely fastp trimming at Q25 and MiXCR clone calling, and kept in-frame beta chains. A single entry per CDR3 protein holds the most common genes and DNA from its merged rows. For this entry, the V and J calls and clone size follow TCRdb and not the study's own pipeline. Across this sample there are approximately 29,000 distinct CDR3 sequences, with approximately 12% seen only once. The biggest ten clones account for 6% to 8% of the sample.

V and J lose 0 bases and 0 bases, and a span of 10 bases separates them. Looking up the germline V gene yields CDR1 SGDLS and CDR2 YYNGEE. The CDR3 runs 15 residues from the cysteine to the phenylalanine. Only the CDR3 part of the read is kept: 45 bases, read in frame from the first base. This record belongs to a study of neurological immune-mediated disorders (dated by TCRdb to between 2019 and 2020). Study-wide context: Peripheral blood TCR-beta repertoires from HTLV-I-associated myelopathy (HAM/TSP) patients, multiple sclerosis patients and healthy controls were compared by UMI-based sequencing. The 106 TCR-beta libraries covered PBMC samples along with longitudinal samples, technical triplicates, and paired sorted CD4+ and CD8+ T-cell subsets. Of the 68 subjects in the cohort, about 14 were HAM/TSP patients, about 34 were multiple sclerosis patients, and 20 were healthy controls.

Overall study outcomes, separate from this receptor: Across subjects, expanded clones never shared an identical CDR3 amino acid sequence, which suggests that the TCR-beta repertoires in every group were private. TCR clonal expansion was highest in HAM/TSP patients and lowest in MS patients, with MS patients falling below even healthy controls.

The sequencing input was PBMCs. This clonotype was obtained from a man in his 60s in good health. This sequence uses TRBV9 and TRBJ2-7, with the D gene uncertain. The CDR3 loop reads CASSVGGDSSYEQYF. The DNA sequence reads TGTGCCAGCAGCGTAGGTGGGGATAGCTCCTACGAGCAGTACTTC.